Sequencing of this T cell receptor beta chain was carried out in a study of cytomegalovirus exposure and HLA in healthy donors. The study, taken as a whole, reports: Analysis was carried out at a later point, and it linked a missense DCLRE1C variant to TCR beta V- and J-gene trimming. HLA alleles showed associations with some 15,000 TCR beta sequences in a later analysis, at a 0.05 false discovery rate. An analysis that came later showed most CMV-associated TCR beta chains appearing HLA-restricted. It was likely that a cluster of highly shared sequence variants was a sequencing artifact.

The sample holds one count of this clone. Its antigen is not identified. The germline V gene has CDR1 SGHRS and CDR2 YFSETQ. V dropped 3 bases and J dropped 5 bases, with 11 bases sitting between them. This CDR3 spans 13 amino acids. Primers for the PCR totalled 60 Vbeta and 13 Jbeta. The repertoire was sequenced with immunoSEQ multiplex PCR; TCRdb's copy has only in-frame clones and lacks some. The table includes about 36,000 clones, about 70% detected once. The sequence derives from a man aged 25 to 40 in good health and CMV-seronegative. Source material: PBMCs. The chain joins TRBV5-1 to TRBJ1-2; perhaps TRBD1 as D (6 bases). CDR3 coding DNA: TGCGCCAGCAGCTCACGAGGGGGATATGGCTACACCTTC. Protein: CASSSRGGYGYTF. The whole variable domain, remainder taken from reference TRBV5-1 and TRBJ1-2, is KAGVTQTPRYLIKTRGQQVTLSCSPISGHRSVSWYQQTPGQGLQFLFEYFSETQRNKGNFPGRFSGRQFSNSRSEMNVSTLELGDSALYLCASSSRGGYGYTFGSGTRLTVV.